This is a list of T cell receptor beta chains from one sample in a study of metastatic and nonmetastatic thyroid tumors. TCRdb re-called clones via MiXCR from the PCR reads. The sample comprises over 25,000 clones, 16% of which are singletons, and approximately 6.2% rests with the top ten. The sample was blood. These receptors all stem from a male donor with papillary thyroid cancer or a benign thyroid nodule (not recorded which). Some clones in this sample may be carry-over from other donors' samples. The CDR3 runs from the conserved cysteine through the conserved F or W. Fields, in order: V gene, clone size, D gene, J gene, CDR3 protein, CDR3 DNA. D genes are given only for firm matches. For some rows the clone size is stated as once, few or many, or as a class when expanded; others skip it.

TRBV11-1	many	NA	TRBJ1-5	CASSSERQPFGPQHF	TGTGCCAGCAGCTCCGAAAGACAGCCCTTTGGGCCCCAGCATTTT
TRBV2	once	TRBD2	TRBJ2-7	CASSGTSVIAAYEQYF	TGTGCCAGCAGTGGGACTAGCGTGATTGCGGCCTACGAGCAGTACTTC
TRBV6-1	many	TRBD1	TRBJ1-5	CASTQGNQPQHF	TGTGCCAGCACACAGGGGAATCAGCCCCAGCATTTT
TRBV28	NA	NA	TRBJ2-7	CASSQSAGPSYEQYF	TGTGCCAGCAGTCAGTCGGCAGGCCCTTCCTACGAGCAGTACTTC
TRBV12-5	many	NA	TRBJ2-5	CASGSSGSAETQYF	TGTGCTAGTGGTTCATCCGGGTCGGCAGAGACCCAGTACTTC
TRBV6-4	few	TRBD2	TRBJ2-7	CASRGLAGVTEQYF	TGTGCCAGCAGAGGACTAGCGGGAGTTACCGAGCAGTACTTC
TRBV6-1	many	NA	TRBJ2-4	CASMKRSFLAKNIQYF	TGTGCCAGCATGAAAAGGTCTTTCCTAGCCAAAAACATTCAGTACTTC
TRBV6-1	many	TRBD2	TRBJ2-1	CASSAGLRNEQFF	TGTGCCAGCAGTGCGGGACTAAGGAATGAGCAGTTCTTC
TRBV28	NA	NA	TRBJ1-5	CASSLAQGLGNQPQHF	TGTGCCAGCAGTTTAGCTCAGGGGCTTGGCAATCAGCCCCAGCATTTT
TRBV2	many	NA	TRBJ1-1	CASTGGRSTEAFF	TGTGCCAGCACGGGGGGGCGCAGCACTGAAGCTTTCTTT
TRBV19	NA	NA	TRBJ1-5	CASLDLRYNHPQHF	TGTGCCAGTCTGGATCTAAGGTACAATCATCCCCAGCATTTT
TRBV18	many	NA	TRBJ1-1	CASSPPSGESTTEAFF	TGTGCCAGCTCACCACCGTCAGGGGAGAGTACCACTGAAGCTTTCTTT
TRBV7-9	many	NA	TRBJ1-1	CASSLSLQNTEAFF	TGTGCCAGCAGCTTAAGTCTCCAGAACACTGAAGCTTTCTTT
TRBV20-1	many	NA	TRBJ2-3	CSASSLALPRGVTQYF	TGCAGTGCTAGTTCACTAGCACTCCCGAGGGGAGTTACGCAGTATTTT
TRBV25-1	many	NA	TRBJ1-1	CASSLEISGGHTEAFF	TGTGCCAGCAGTTTAGAGATAAGTGGGGGTCACACTGAAGCTTTCTTT
TRBV11-2	few	NA	TRBJ1-3	CASSGRTVAFSGNTIYF	TGTGCCAGCAGCGGAAGAACAGTCGCATTCTCTGGAAACACCATATATTTT
TRBV27	many	NA	TRBJ2-7	CASSLRRDYEQYF	TGTGCCAGCAGTCTCCGCAGGGACTACGAGCAGTACTTC
TRBV28	many	NA	TRBJ2-5	CASSSPPGSQETQYF	TGTGCCAGCAGTTCTCCCCCGGGCAGCCAAGAGACCCAGTACTTC
TRBV19	many	NA	TRBJ2-5	CASSLTPGLLETQYF	TGTGCCAGTAGTTTGACGCCCGGGCTGCTGGAGACCCAGTACTTC
TRBV20-1	many	NA	TRBJ1-1	CSAPTRGIEAFF	TGCAGTGCTCCTACCCGGGGGATTGAAGCTTTCTTT
TRBV6-1	many	NA	TRBJ1-4	CASSGGHEKLFF	TGTGCCAGCAGTGGGGGCCATGAAAAACTGTTTTTT
TRBV28	many	NA	TRBJ2-7	CASNGQREAYEQYF	TGTGCCAGCAACGGACAGAGAGAAGCCTACGAGCAGTACTTC
TRBV7-2	many	TRBD2	TRBJ2-7	CASSLGDYRYEQYF	TGTGCCAGCAGCTTAGGGGACTACCGCTACGAGCAGTACTTC
TRBV4-1	NA	TRBD1	TRBJ1-5	CASSQTPTGSNQPQHF	TGCGCCAGCAGCCAAACCCCGACAGGGAGTAATCAGCCCCAGCATTTT
TRBV7-3	many	NA	TRBJ2-1	CASSPRRDNEQFF	TGTGCCAGCAGCCCCCGCAGGGACAATGAGCAGTTCTTC
TRBV28	many	TRBD2	TRBJ2-7	CASSFSPGGRGRKLRVYEQYF	TGTGCCAGCAGTTTCAGTCCGGGGGGGCGGGGGCGGAAGCTCAGGGTGTACGAGCAGTACTTC
TRBV9	many	TRBD1	TRBJ2-3	CASSPRLGQGGDTQYF	TGTGCCAGCAGCCCCAGGCTCGGACAGGGAGGAGATACGCAGTATTTT
TRBV6-5	NA	TRBD2	TRBJ2-2	CASSYVGSGEQYTGELFF	TGTGCCAGCAGTTACGTTGGTAGCGGGGAACAATACACCGGGGAGCTGTTTTTT
TRBV11-2	medium-sized	NA	TRBJ2-7	CASSPLTVTYEQYF	TGTGCCAGCAGCCCCTTGACAGTAACCTACGAGCAGTACTTC
TRBV27	many	TRBD1	TRBJ2-7	CASSWTGGSYVQYF	TGTGCCAGCAGTTGGACAGGGGGTTCCTACGTGCAGTACTTC
TRBV28	many	TRBD1	TRBJ1-5	CASSLRRTGGLLNQPQHF	TGTGCCAGCAGTTTACGACGGACAGGGGGCCTCCTAAATCAGCCCCAGCATTTT
TRBV10-3	NA	TRBD2	TRBJ2-5	CAISESMTSAIRGQETQYF	TGTGCCATCAGTGAGTCGATGACTAGCGCGATAAGGGGCCAAGAGACTCAGTACTTC
TRBV5-1	NA	NA	TRBJ1-3	CASSFDTGGSGNTIYF	TGCGCCAGCAGCTTCGATACGGGGGGCAGTGGAAACACCATATATTTT